These T cell receptor beta chains were read from a single sample in a study of OX40 agonist ivuxolimab in advanced cancers. Sequencing used immunoSEQ multiplex PCR; TCRdb keeps in-frame clones, though not all of them. The sample consists of fewer than 90,000 clones, about 91% of them appearing once. Sequencing was performed on CD4+ or CD8+ T cells sorted from blood, taken in a trial of the OX40 agonist ivuxolimab. These receptors all come from an adult with an advanced solid tumor such as melanoma, head and neck, liver or kidney cancer. Both conserved end residues are part of each CDR3. Fields, in order: CDR3 length, V gene, clone size, J gene, D gene, CDR3 protein, CDR3 DNA. The D gene is left open where the match is weak. Part of the rows lack a size; the others show once, few, many or a class for expanded clones.

length: 11; V: TRBV6-5; size: -; J: TRBJ2-1; D: -; CDR3: CASSSDTFQFF; DNA: TGTGCCAGCTCAAGTGATACCTTCCAGTTCTTC
length: 15; V: TRBV6-1; size: -; J: TRBJ2-1; D: TRBD2; CDR3: CASSETSGRIGEQFF; DNA: TGTGCCAGCAGTGAAACGAGCGGGAGGATAGGTGAGCAGTTCTTC
length: 14; V: TRBV2; size: once; J: TRBJ1-4; D: -; CDR3: CASSPTGGFEKLFF; DNA: TGTGCCAGCAGTCCGACGGGAGGATTCGAAAAACTGTTTTTT
length: 14; V: TRBV7-2; size: -; J: TRBJ2-2; D: -; CDR3: CASSPGMSTGELFF; DNA: TGTGCCAGCAGCCCAGGGATGAGCACCGGGGAGCTGTTTTTT
length: 12; V: TRBV11-2; size: -; J: TRBJ1-2; D: -; CDR3: CASSFEGNGYTF; DNA: TGTGCCAGCAGCTTTGAGGGAAATGGCTACACCTTC
length: 15; V: TRBV19; size: -; J: TRBJ2-5; D: TRBD2; CDR3: CASSISGSSQETQYF; DNA: TGTGCCAGTAGCATTAGCGGGTCCTCCCAAGAGACCCAGTACTTC
length: 13; V: TRBV30; size: -; J: TRBJ1-6; D: -; CDR3: CGLMTVANSPLHF; DNA: TGTGGCCTCATGACAGTTGCAAATTCACCCCTCCACTTT
length: 15; V: TRBV27; size: -; J: TRBJ2-1; D: TRBD2; CDR3: CASNKVAGGLNEQFF; DNA: TGTGCCAGCAACAAAGTGGCGGGAGGGCTGAATGAGCAGTTCTTC
length: 18; V: TRBV27; size: once; J: TRBJ2-5; D: TRBD1; CDR3: CASSPGTARIGRWETQYF; DNA: TGTGCCAGCAGTCCCGGGACAGCCAGGATAGGTCGCTGGGAGACCCAGTACTTC
length: 14; V: TRBV30; size: -; J: TRBJ2-1; D: TRBD1; CDR3: CAWSAGTGYNEQFF; DNA: TGTGCCTGGAGTGCGGGGACAGGATACAATGAGCAGTTCTTC
length: 15; V: TRBV6-5; size: -; J: TRBJ1-1; D: -; CDR3: CASNLLGRENTEAFF; DNA: TGTGCCAGCAACCTCCTGGGGAGGGAGAACACTGAAGCTTTCTTT
length: 15; V: TRBV12-1; size: -; J: TRBJ2-7; D: -; CDR3: CASSGRTSGSYEQYF; DNA: TGTGCCAGCAGCGGCCGGACTAGCGGGAGTTACGAGCAGTACTTC
length: 15; V: TRBV5-6; size: -; J: TRBJ1-3; D: TRBD1; CDR3: CASSGGRQGTNTIYF; DNA: TGTGCCAGCAGCGGCGGGAGACAGGGAACAAACACCATATATTTT